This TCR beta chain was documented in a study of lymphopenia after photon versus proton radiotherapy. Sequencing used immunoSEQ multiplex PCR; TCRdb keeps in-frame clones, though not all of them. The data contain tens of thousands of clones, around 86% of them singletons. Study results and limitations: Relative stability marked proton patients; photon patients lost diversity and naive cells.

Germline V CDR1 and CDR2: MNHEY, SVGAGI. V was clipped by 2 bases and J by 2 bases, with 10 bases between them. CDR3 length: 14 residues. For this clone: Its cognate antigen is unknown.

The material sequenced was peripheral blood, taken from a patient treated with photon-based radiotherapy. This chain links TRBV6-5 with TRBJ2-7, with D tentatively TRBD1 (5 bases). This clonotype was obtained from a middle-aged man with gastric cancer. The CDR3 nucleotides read TGTGCCAGCAGTTACGTCCCAGGGCCCTACGAGCAGTACTTC. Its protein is CASSYVPGPYEQYF.